This entry features one TCR beta chain sequence. Per the germline V gene, CDR1 is SGHAT and CDR2 is FQNNGV. The CDR3 runs 17 residues. V dropped 6 bases and J dropped 2; count of bases not matched to a gene: 13. Authors' analysis steps: Amplification of reference gene primers provided the estimated nucleated cell counts. TCRdb's table, derived via immunoSEQ multiplex PCR, lists solely in-frame clones and lacks some. That table is the source of V, J and clone size, and D and trimming were worked out from the DNA. The sample yields about 140,000 clones, 60% to 85% seen once. The data originate from a study of blood T cell repertoires in COVID-19. On the study more broadly: Samples taken during acute and convalescent COVID-19 were collected in the United States, Italy and Spain. PBMCs, B-cell-depleted T cells, or T cells were the source of the cDNA or gDNA that made up the material.

The TCR sequence derives from a man aged 45-60 years with acute or convalescent COVID-19. The chain uses TRBV11-2 and TRBJ2-3; 8 bases align to TRBD2. Sequenced sample: peripheral blood. CDR3 sequence reads: CASSPYSGGVNTDTQYF. The CDR3, as DNA: TGTGCCAGCAGTCCCTACTCGGGGGGGGTTAACACAGATACGCAGTATTTT. The complete variable domain, with remaining parts taken from reference TRBV11-2 and TRBJ2-3, reads EAGVAQSPRYKIIEKRQSVAFWCNPISGHATLYWYQQILGQGPKLLIQFQNNGVVDDSQLPKDRFSAERLKGVDSTLKIQPAKLEDSAVYLCASSPYSGGVNTDTQYFGPGTRLTVL.